The 23 T cell receptor beta chains listed next were all sequenced from one sample in a study of shared T cell receptors in the human thymus. Assay: immunoSEQ multiplex PCR; the TCRdb copy retains only in-frame clones and omits some. The sample includes over 350,000 clones, over 90% of them seen just once. The source material was thymocytes. These receptor sequences come from a human donor.

J is TRBJ1-4 and V is TRBV28; D gene ambiguous. Germline-derived CDR1 and CDR2 are MDHEN and SYDVKM. V was pared by 6 bases and J by 3 bases, with 11 bases between. This CDR3 is 14 amino acids long. The CDR3 is CASSQRRSNEKLFF. Written as DNA, the CDR3 is TGTGCCAGCAGCCAGCGGCGGTCTAATGAAAAACTGTTTTTT. Full variable domain (outside the CDR3, taken from reference TRBV28 and TRBJ1-4): DVKVTQSSRYLVKRTGEKVFLECVQDMDHENMFWYRQDPGLGLRLIYFSYDVKMKEKGDIPEGYSVSREKKERFSLILESASTNQTSMYLCASSQRRSNEKLFFGSGTQLSVL.

J is TRBJ2-7 and V is TRBV7-6; D remains ambiguous. V lost 2 bases to trimming and J lost 1 base, with 12 bases between them. CDR3 length equals 15 residues. Germline V gene sequence: CDR1 SGHVS, CDR2 FNYEAQ. Written as DNA, the CDR3 is TGTGCCAGCAGCTTAACCTTCCGTACGTCCTACGAGCAGTACTTC. Protein sequence: CASSLTFRTSYEQYF.

This rearrangement joins TRBV11-3 to TRBJ2-2, with TRBD2 identical over 15 bases. The germline CDR1 and CDR2 sequences are SGHNT and YENEEA. The CDR3 spans 19 residues. The V gene end was trimmed by 5 bases and the J gene end by 2 bases; junction bases not matched to a gene: 9. The CDR3 region has the DNA TGTGCCAGCAGCCCCGGGACTAGCGGGAGGAAGACTAACACCGGGGAGCTGTTTTTT. This gives the protein CASSPGTSGRKTNTGELFF. Full variable domain (missing parts from reference TRBV11-3 and TRBJ2-2): EAGVVQSPRYKIIEKKQPVAFWCNPISGHNTLYWYLQNLGQGPELLIRYENEEAVDDSQLPKDRFSAERLKGVDSTLKIQPAELGDSAVYLCASSPGTSGRKTNTGELFFGEGSRLTVL.

The V gene is TRBV7-3, the J gene TRBJ2-7; TRBD2 agrees at 8 bases. The V segment lost 6 bases and the J segment 4 bases; nucleotides outside the gene matches: 20. The CDR3 spans 18 residues. Germline V gene data show CDR1 as SGHTA and CDR2 as FQGTGA. The CDR3 sequence is CASSSSSGSGPRNYEQYF. CDR3 DNA sequence: TGTGCCAGCAGTTCCTCTAGCGGGTCGGGGCCTCGGAATTACGAGCAGTACTTC.

The chain joins TRBV7-2 to TRBJ2-7; no clear D. This CDR3 spans 14 amino acids. V was cut by 5 bases and J by 3 bases, with 14 bases left in between. The germline gives CDR1 SGHTA, CDR2 FQGNSA. CDR3 amino acids: CASSPSKADYEQYF. The CDR3, as DNA: TGTGCCAGCAGCCCATCGAAAGCCGACTACGAGCAGTACTTC.

Here the CDR3 reads CASSRNRDKTRRLCGYTF. The CDR3 nucleotides read TGTGCCAGCAGTAGAAACCGGGACAAGACGAGAAGACTATGCGGCTACACCTTC. V is TRBV28 and J is TRBJ1-2, with a possible D match to TRBD1 (6 bases). CDR1 and CDR2 from the germline V gene are MDHEN and SYDVKM. The CDR3 runs to 18 residues. Between the trimmed V and J ends, which lost 5 bases and 8 bases, there was a span of 30 bases.

CDR3 DNA: TGTGCCAGCAGTTACCATAGGGAACCGAACACTGAAGCTTTCTTT. It translates to CASSYHREPNTEAFF. This sequence joins TRBV6-6 and TRBJ1-1; no clear D gene. Per germline, CDR1 MNHNY and CDR2 SVGAGI (reference sequence). CDR3 length: 15 amino acids. V shed 2 bases and J shed 1 base, with 11 bases lying between them.

This chain connects TRBV5-5 to TRBJ1-1; no clear D. Germline CDR1 reads SGHKS; CDR2 reads YYEKEE (reference sequence). The CDR3 extends over 16 amino acids. V gave up 3 bases and J gave up 0 bases, with 15 bases separating them. In DNA form, the CDR3 reads TGTGCCAGCAGCTCGGAGGGATTACAGATGAACACTGAAGCTTTCTTT. This encodes CASSSEGLQMNTEAFF.

The chain uses TRBV20-1 and TRBJ1-1; D may be TRBD1 (5 bases). The CDR3 runs to 11 residues. Germline V gene sequence: CDR1 DFQATT, CDR2 SNEGSKA (reference sequence). Trimming stripped 4 bases from V and 4 bases from J, with 7 bases between. CDR3 residues: CSATGSTEAFF. CDR3 coding DNA: TGCAGTGCTACAGGGAGCACTGAAGCTTTCTTT.

The V gene is TRBV19, the J gene TRBJ2-7, with a weak D call TRBD2 (6 bases). The CDR3 is made up of 16 amino acids. Trimming shortened V by 1 base and J by 0 bases, and 13 bases separated the two germline ends. Germline CDR1 and CDR2: LNHDA and SQIVND (reference sequence). The CDR3 bases are TGTGCCAGTAGTATAGTTCCGACCGGGAGCTCCTACGAGCAGTACTTC. It translates to CASSIVPTGSSYEQYF.

V usage is TRBV29-1 and J usage is TRBJ2-1; D gene ambiguous. The CDR3 contains 12 residues. Germline V gene data show CDR1 as SQVTM and CDR2 as ANQGSEA. Trimming took off 5 bases at V and 8 bases at J, with 13 bases between the two ends. The CDR3, as DNA: TGCAGCGTTAGCCCTGTTAATGATGAGCAGTTCTTC. It translates to CSVSPVNDEQFF.

The chain recombines TRBV6-5 with TRBJ2-2; D remains unclear. The V end was cut by 0 bases, the J end by 0 bases, with 8 bases between. The germline gives CDR1 MNHEY, CDR2 SVGAGI. The CDR3 length is 16 residues. In DNA form, the CDR3 reads TGTGCCAGCAGTTACTCGAGGAGAACGAACACCGGGGAGCTGTTTTTT. This encodes CASSYSRRTNTGELFF.

The rearrangement uses TRBV10-3 and TRBJ2-5; 12 bases map to TRBD2. The J segment lost 7 bases and the V segment lost 6 bases, leaving 15 bases of the junction unmatched. Per germline, CDR1 ENHRY and CDR2 SYGVKD. The CDR3 spans 17 residues. Written as DNA, the CDR3 is TGTGCCATCAGACAAGGACTAGCGGGATCCCCGTGGTGGACCCAGTACTTC. It specifies CAIRQGLAGSPWWTQYF.

This sequence joins TRBV19 and TRBJ2-7; no clear D. Germline-derived CDR1 and CDR2 are LNHDA and SQIVND (reference sequence). The CDR3 runs 12 residues. Trimming took 7 bases from V and 0 from J, leaving 7 bases between them. The CDR3 protein is CASTLSSYEQYF. The CDR3 bases are TGTGCCAGTACCCTTAGCTCCTACGAGCAGTACTTC.

This clone was recorded once. The J gene is TRBJ1-2, the V gene TRBV5-1; D is perhaps TRBD1 (5 bases). The CDR3 sequence is 17 residues long. V lost 5 bases and J lost 8, with 28 bases in between. Germline CDR1 and CDR2: SGHRS and YFSETQ. CDR3: CASSWGDWGNLLIGYTF. In DNA, the CDR3 is TGCGCCAGCAGTTGGGGGGACTGGGGTAACCTATTAATAGGCTACACCTTC.

The chain links TRBV2 to TRBJ1-5; TRBD1 matches at 12 bases. CDR3 size: 16 residues. Germline V gives CDR1 SNHLY, CDR2 FYNNEI. With 2 bases clipped from V and 2 bases from J, the junction kept 1 base outside the gene matches. Here the CDR3 reads CASSEWDRGRNQPQHF. The CDR3 nucleotides are TGTGCCAGCAGTGAATGGGACAGGGGGCGCAATCAGCCCCAGCATTTT.

The chain has TRBV9 and TRBJ1-2; D may be TRBD1 (6 bases). The CDR3 is 15 residues long. Germline V gene sequence: CDR1 SGDLS, CDR2 YYNGEE. Trimming shortened V by 0 bases and J by 0 bases, and 9 bases separated the two germline ends. The CDR3 bases are TGTGCCAGCAGCGTAGTGGGGACACCTAACTATGGCTACACCTTC. It yields the protein CASSVVGTPNYGYTF.

This chain connects TRBV5-3 to TRBJ1-5; 9 bases map to TRBD1. TRBV5-3 is labeled an ORF, and its function is uncertain. V shed 4 bases, J shed 4 bases, and the junction held 9 bases outside the gene matches. This CDR3 is built from 16 residues. CDR3 sequence: CARSITGGAWNQPQHF. DNA for the CDR3: TGTGCCAGAAGCATCACAGGGGGCGCATGGAATCAGCCCCAGCATTTT.

The chain has TRBV28 and TRBJ2-7, with 8 bases that match TRBD2. V lost 6 bases to trimming and J lost 2 bases; unmatched junction nucleotides: 9. The CDR3 runs to 15 residues. CDR1 and CDR2 from the germline V gene are MDHEN and SYDVKM. CDR3 DNA sequence: TGTGCCAGCAGACTCGGGACTAGGGTACCCTACGAGCAGTACTTC. Translated, it gives CASRLGTRVPYEQYF. The full variable domain, with the rest looked up from reference TRBV28 and TRBJ2-7, is DVKVTQSSRYLVKRTGEKVFLECVQDMDHENMFWYRQDPGLGLRLIYFSYDVKMKEKGDIPEGYSVSREKKERFSLILESASTNQTSMYLCASRLGTRVPYEQYFGPGTRLTVT.

The chain combines TRBV18 with TRBJ1-5; tentatively, D is TRBD1 (5 bases). With 1 base removed from V and 2 bases from J, the gap between germline ends came to 12 bases. The CDR3 runs to 16 residues. Germline lookup yields CDR1 KGHSH and CDR2 LQKENI. This CDR3 is CASSPHRGKGNQPQHF. In DNA form, the CDR3 reads TGTGCCAGCTCACCACATCGGGGGAAAGGCAATCAGCCCCAGCATTTT. Full variable domain (outside the CDR3, taken from reference TRBV18 and TRBJ1-5): NAGVMQNPRHLVRRRGQEARLRCSPMKGHSHVYWYRQLPEEGLKFMVYLQKENIIDESGMPKERFSAEFPKEGPSILRIQQVVRGDSAAYFCASSPHRGKGNQPQHFGDGTRLSIL.

This chain connects TRBV7-3 to TRBJ2-7; 10 bases map to TRBD2. Germline V gives CDR1 SGHTA, CDR2 FQGTGA. V lost 5 bases and J lost 3; bases outside the gene matches: 7. This CDR3 has 15 residues. CDR3 coding DNA: TGTGCCAGCAGCCCGAAAGCGGGAGGGCTCTACGAGCAGTACTTC. Its translation: CASSPKAGGLYEQYF.

The chain links TRBV2 to TRBJ2-7, with D uncertain. CDR3 length: 12 residues. Trimming removed 11 bases at V and 4 bases at J, with 15 bases between. The V gene's germline CDR1 is SNHLY and CDR2 FYNNEI. CDR3 in DNA: TGTGCCGCCAGCAGCTCCCCTTACGAGCAGTACTTC. Amino acids: CAASSSPYEQYF.

The chain recombines TRBV14 with TRBJ1-4, with 10 bases lining up with TRBD1. Germline CDR1 is SGHDN and CDR2 is FVKESK. CDR3 length: 15 amino acids. With V trimmed by 5 bases and J by 8 bases, 8 bases remained unmatched. The CDR3 DNA sequence: TGTGCCAGCAGCATATCCGGGACAGGGGAGGAAAAACTGTTTTTT. It translates to CASSISGTGEEKLFF.